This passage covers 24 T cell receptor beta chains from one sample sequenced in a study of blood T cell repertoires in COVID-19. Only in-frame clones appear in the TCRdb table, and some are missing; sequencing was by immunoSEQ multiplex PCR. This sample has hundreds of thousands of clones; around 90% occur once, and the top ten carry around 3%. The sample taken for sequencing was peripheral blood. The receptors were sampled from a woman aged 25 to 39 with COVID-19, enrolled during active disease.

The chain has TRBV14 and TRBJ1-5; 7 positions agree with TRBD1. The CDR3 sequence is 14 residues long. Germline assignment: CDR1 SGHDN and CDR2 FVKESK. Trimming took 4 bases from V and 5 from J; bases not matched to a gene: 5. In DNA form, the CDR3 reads TGTGCCAGCAGCCCGACAGGGTGGGATCAGCCCCAGCATTTT. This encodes CASSPTGWDQPQHF.

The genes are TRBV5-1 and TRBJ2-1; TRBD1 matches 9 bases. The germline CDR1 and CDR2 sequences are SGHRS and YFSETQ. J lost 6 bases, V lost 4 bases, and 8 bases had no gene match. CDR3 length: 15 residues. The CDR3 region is CASSTGTGISNEQFF. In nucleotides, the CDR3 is TGCGCCAGCAGCACGGGGACAGGGATAAGCAATGAGCAGTTCTTC. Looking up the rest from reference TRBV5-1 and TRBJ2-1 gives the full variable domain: KAGVTQTPRYLIKTRGQQVTLSCSPISGHRSVSWYQQTPGQGLQFLFEYFSETQRNKGNFPGRFSGRQFSNSRSEMNVSTLELGDSALYLCASSTGTGISNEQFFGPGTRLTVL.

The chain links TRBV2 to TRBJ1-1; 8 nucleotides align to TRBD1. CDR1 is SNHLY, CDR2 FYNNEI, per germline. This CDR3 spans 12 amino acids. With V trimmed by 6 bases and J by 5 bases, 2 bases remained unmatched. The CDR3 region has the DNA TGTGCCAGCAGCGACAGGGGTACTGAAGCTTTCTTT. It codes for CASSDRGTEAFF.

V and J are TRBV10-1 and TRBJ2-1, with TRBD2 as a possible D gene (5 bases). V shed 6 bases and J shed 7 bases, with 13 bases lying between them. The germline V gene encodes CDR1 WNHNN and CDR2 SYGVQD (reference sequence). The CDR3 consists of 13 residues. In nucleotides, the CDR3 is TGCGCCAGCAGCCACCGTGAGGGAAATGAGCAGTTCTTC. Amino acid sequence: CASSHREGNEQFF.

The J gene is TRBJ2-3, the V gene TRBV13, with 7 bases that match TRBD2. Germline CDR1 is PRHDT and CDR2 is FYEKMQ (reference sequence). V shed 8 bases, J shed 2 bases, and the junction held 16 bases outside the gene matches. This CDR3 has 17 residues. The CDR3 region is CASAAFKASGFTDTQYF. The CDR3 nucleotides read TGTGCCAGCGCCGCGTTCAAGGCTAGCGGTTTCACAGATACGCAGTATTTT.

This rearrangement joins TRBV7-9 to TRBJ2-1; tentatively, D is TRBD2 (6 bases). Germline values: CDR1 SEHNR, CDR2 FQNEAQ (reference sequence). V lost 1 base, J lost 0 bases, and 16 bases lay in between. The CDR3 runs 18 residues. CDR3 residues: CASSLGGWDSRSYNEQFF. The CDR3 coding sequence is TGTGCCAGCAGCTTAGGGGGTTGGGACTCCCGCTCCTACAATGAGCAGTTCTTC. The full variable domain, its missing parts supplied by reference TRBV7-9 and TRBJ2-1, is DTGVSQNPRHKITKRGQNVTFRCDPISEHNRLYWYRQTLGQGPEFLTYFQNEAQLEKSRLLSDRFSAERPKGSFSTLEIQRTEQGDSAMYLCASSLGGWDSRSYNEQFFGPGTRLTVL.

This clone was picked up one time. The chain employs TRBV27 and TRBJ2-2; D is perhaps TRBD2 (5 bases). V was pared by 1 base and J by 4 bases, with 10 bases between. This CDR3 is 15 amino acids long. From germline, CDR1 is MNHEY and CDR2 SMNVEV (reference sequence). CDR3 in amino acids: CASSLYIEGTGELFF. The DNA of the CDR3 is TGTGCCAGCAGTTTATATATTGAGGGCACCGGGGAGCTGTTTTTT.

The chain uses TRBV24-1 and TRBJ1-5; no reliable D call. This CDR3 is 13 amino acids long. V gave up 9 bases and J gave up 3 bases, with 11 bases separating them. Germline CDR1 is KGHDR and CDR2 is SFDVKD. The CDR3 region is CATHGVANQPQHF. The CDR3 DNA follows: TGTGCCACCCACGGGGTAGCCAATCAGCCCCAGCATTTT.

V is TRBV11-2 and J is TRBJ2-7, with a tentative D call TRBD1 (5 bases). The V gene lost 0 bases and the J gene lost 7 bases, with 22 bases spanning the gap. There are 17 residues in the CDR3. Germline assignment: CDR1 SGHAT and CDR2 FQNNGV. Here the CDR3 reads CASSLDFPQGSPGEQYV. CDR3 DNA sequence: TGTGCCAGCAGCTTAGATTTTCCGCAGGGTTCGCCAGGGGAGCAGTACGTC.

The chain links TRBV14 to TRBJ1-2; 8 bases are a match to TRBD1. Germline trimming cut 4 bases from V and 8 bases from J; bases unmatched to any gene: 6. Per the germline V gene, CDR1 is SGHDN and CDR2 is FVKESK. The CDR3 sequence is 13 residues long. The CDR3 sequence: CASSLLDRAGYTF. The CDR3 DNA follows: TGTGCCAGCAGCCTCCTGGACAGGGCCGGCTACACCTTC.

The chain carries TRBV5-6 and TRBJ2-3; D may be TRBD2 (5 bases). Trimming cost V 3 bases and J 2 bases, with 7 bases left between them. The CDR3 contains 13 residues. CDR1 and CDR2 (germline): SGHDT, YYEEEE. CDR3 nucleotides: TGTGCCAGCAGCTCGGGGAACACAGATACGCAGTATTTT. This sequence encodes CASSSGNTDTQYF.

The CDR3 loop is CASSGDTGSYGYTF. The CDR3 coding sequence is TGTGCCAGCAGTGGAGACACAGGGTCCTATGGCTACACCTTC. The chain combines TRBV9 with TRBJ1-2; weak D call: TRBD1 (6 bases). This CDR3 has 14 residues. Looked up from germline, CDR1 is SGDLS and CDR2 is YYNGEE. The V end lost 5 bases, the J end lost 4 bases, and 15 bases lay between the germline ends.

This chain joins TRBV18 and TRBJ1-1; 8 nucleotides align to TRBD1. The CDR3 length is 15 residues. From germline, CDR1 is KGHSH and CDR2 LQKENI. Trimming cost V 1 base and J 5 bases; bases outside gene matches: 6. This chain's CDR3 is CASSPLEQGGTEAFF. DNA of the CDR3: TGTGCCAGCTCACCACTCGAACAGGGGGGAACTGAAGCTTTCTTT.

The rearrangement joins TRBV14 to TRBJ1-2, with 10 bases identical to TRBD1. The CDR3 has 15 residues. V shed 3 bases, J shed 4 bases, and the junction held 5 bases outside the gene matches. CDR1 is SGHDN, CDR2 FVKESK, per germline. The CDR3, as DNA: TGTGCCAGCAGCCAGACAGGGGGCCCTTTCTATGGCTACACCTTC. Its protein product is CASSQTGGPFYGYTF.

Here the CDR3 reads CAWSGGLAGLPEGFF. As DNA, the CDR3 is TGTGCCTGGAGTGGAGGACTAGCGGGCCTACCCGAAGGGTTCTTC. The rearrangement joins TRBV30 to TRBJ2-1, with 11 bases aligning to TRBD2. Unmatched junction bases numbered 14, after V lost 1 base and J lost 15 bases. This CDR3 spans 15 amino acids. Per the germline V gene, CDR1 is GTSNPN and CDR2 is SVGIG (reference sequence).

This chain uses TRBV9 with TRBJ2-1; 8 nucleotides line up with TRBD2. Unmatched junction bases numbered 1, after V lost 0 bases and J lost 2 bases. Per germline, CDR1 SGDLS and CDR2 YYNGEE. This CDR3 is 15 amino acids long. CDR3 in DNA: TGTGCCAGCAGCGTAGTGGGACTAGCCTACAATGAGCAGTTCTTC. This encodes CASSVVGLAYNEQFF. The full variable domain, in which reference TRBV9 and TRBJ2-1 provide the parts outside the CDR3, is DSGVTQTPKHLITATGQRVTLRCSPRSGDLSVYWYQQSLDQGLQFLIQYYNGEERAKGNILERFSAQQFPDLHSELNLSSLELGDSALYFCASSVVGLAYNEQFFGPGTRLTVL.

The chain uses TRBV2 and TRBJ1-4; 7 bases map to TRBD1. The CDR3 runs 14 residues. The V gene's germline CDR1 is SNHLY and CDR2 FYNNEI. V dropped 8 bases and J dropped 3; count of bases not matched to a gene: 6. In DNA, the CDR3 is TGTGCCAGCGGTACAGGGACAGCTAATGAAAAACTGTTTTTT. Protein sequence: CASGTGTANEKLFF.

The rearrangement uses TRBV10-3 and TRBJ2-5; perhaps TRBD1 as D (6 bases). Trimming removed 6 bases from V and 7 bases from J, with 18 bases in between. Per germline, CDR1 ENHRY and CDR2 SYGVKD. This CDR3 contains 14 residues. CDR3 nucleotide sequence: TGTGCCATCAGCCCGACCACCCCAGGGGTGACCCAGTACTTC. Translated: CAISPTTPGVTQYF.

The CDR3 coding sequence is TGTGCCAGCAGCGGAGGACAGGCGAATTCACCCCTCCACTTT. Residues: CASSGGQANSPLHF. The rearrangement uses TRBV7-2 and TRBJ1-6, with TRBD1 matching over 7 bases. The V segment lost 5 bases and the J segment 7 bases; nucleotides outside the gene matches: 5. The CDR3 has 14 amino acids. Per germline, CDR1 SGHTA and CDR2 FQGNSA.

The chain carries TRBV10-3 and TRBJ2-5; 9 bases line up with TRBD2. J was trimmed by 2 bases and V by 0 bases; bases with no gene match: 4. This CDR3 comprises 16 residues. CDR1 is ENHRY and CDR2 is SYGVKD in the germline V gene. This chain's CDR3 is CAISESASGAQETQYF. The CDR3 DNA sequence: TGTGCCATCAGTGAGTCGGCTAGCGGGGCACAAGAGACCCAGTACTTC.

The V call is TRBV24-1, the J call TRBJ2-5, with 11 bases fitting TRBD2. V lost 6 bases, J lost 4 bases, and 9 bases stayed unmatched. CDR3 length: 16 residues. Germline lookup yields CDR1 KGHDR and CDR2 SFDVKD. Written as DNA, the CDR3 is TGTGCCACCAGTTGGGGTAGCGGGGGGGCCAGAGAGACCCAGTACTTC. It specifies CATSWGSGGARETQYF.

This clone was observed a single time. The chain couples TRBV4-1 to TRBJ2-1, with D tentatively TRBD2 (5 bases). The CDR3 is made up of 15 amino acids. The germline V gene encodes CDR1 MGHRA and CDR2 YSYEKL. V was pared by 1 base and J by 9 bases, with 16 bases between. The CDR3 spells CASSQASGPVREQFF. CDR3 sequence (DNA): TGCGCCAGCAGCCAAGCCAGCGGTCCGGTACGTGAGCAGTTCTTC.

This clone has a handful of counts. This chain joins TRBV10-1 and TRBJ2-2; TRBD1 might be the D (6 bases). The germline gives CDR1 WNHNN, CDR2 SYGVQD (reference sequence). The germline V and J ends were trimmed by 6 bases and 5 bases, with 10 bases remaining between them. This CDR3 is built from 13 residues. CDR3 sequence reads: CASRDRNTGELFF. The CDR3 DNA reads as TGCGCCAGCAGGGACAGAAATACCGGGGAGCTGTTTTTT.

CDR3 sequence: CASSPGPGYEQYV. In DNA form, the CDR3 reads TGTGCCAGCAGCCCCGGCCCGGGCTACGAGCAGTACGTC. The rearrangement uses TRBV5-4 and TRBJ2-7; D gene unclear. The germline V gene encodes CDR1 SGHNT and CDR2 YYREEE (reference sequence). The V end lost 4 bases, the J end lost 3 bases, and 11 bases lay between the germline ends. This CDR3 has 13 residues.